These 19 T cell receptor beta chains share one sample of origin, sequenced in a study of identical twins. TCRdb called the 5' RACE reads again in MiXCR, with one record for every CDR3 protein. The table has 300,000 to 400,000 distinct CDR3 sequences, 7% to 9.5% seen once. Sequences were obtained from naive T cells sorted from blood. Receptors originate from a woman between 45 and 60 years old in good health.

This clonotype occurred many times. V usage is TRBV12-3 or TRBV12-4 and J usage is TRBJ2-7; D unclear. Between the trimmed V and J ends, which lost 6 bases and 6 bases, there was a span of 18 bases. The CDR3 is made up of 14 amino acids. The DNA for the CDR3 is TGTGCCAGCAGATCTGGGTATGAAGGTCGCGAGCAGTACTTC. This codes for CASRSGYEGREQYF.

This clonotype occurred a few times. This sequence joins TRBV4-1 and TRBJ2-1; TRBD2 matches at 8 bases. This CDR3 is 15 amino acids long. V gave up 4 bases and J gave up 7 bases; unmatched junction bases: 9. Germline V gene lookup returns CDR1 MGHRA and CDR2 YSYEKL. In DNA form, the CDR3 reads TGCGCCAGCAGCCCCGGGACTAGGACCGCAAATGAGCAGTTCTTC. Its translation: CASSPGTRTANEQFF.

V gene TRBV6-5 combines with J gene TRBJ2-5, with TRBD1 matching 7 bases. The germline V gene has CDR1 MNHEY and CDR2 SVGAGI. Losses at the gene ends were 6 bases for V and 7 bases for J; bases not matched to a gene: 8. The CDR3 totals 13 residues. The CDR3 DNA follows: TGTGCCAGCAGCCTTTACAGGGGCTCGACCCAGTACTTC. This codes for CASSLYRGSTQYF.

Written as DNA, the CDR3 is TGTGCTAGTGGTTCAAAAAAACTAGCGGGAGGGCCAGGAGATACGCAGTATTTT. It specifies CASGSKKLAGGPGDTQYF. The chain joins TRBV12-5 to TRBJ2-3, with 13 bases identical to TRBD2. CDR1 LGHNT and CDR2 FRNRAP come from the germline V gene. The V gene end was trimmed by 4 bases and the J gene end by 5 bases; junction bases not matched to a gene: 12. This CDR3 is built from 18 residues.

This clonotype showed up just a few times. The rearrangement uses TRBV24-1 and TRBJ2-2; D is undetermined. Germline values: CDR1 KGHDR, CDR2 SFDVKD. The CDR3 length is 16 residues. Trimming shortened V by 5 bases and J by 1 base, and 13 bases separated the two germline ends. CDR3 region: CATSAPQVMNTGELFF. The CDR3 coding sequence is TGTGCCACCAGTGCCCCCCAGGTGATGAACACCGGGGAGCTGTTTTTT.

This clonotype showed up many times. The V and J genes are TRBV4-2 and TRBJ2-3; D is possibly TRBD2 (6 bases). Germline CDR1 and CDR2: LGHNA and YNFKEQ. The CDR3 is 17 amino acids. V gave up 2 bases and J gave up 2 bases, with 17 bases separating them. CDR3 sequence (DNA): TGTGCCAGCAGCCAACCTCCTCGGGGGTCACTCACAGATACGCAGTATTTT. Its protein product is CASSQPPRGSLTDTQYF.

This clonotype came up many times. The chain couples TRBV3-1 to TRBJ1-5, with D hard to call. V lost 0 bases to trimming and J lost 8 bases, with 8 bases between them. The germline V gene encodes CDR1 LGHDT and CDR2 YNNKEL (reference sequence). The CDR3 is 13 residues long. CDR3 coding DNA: TGTGCCAGCAGCCAAGATGGTGAGAAGCCCCAGCATTTT. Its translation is CASSQDGEKPQHF.

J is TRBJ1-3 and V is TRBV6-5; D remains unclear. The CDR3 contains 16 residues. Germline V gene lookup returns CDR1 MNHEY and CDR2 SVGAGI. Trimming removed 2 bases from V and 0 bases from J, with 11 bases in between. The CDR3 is CASSYGQLGSGNTIYF. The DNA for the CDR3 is TGTGCCAGCAGTTACGGCCAGCTAGGCTCTGGAAACACCATATATTTT.

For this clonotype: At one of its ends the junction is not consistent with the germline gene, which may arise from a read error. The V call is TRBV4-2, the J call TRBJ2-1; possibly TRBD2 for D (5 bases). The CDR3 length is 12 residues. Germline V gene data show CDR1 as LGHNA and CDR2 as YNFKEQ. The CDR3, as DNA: TGTGCCAGCAGCCAAGGCGAAGGCCCTCCGGGATTC. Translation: CASSQGEGPPGF.

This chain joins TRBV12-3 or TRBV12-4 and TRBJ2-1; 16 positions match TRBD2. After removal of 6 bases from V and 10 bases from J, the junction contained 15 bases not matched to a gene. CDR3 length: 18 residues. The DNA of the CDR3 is TGTGCCAGCAGCCTGAGTACCGGGACTAGCGGGAGGGCCCGAGAGCAGTTCTTC. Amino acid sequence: CASSLSTGTSGRAREQFF.

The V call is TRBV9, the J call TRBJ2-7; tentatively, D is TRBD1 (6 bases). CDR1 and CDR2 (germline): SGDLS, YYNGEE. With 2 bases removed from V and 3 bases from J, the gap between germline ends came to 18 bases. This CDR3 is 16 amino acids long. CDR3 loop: CASSVGHGDMVYEQYF. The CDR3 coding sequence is TGTGCCAGCAGCGTTGGTCATGGGGACATGGTCTACGAGCAGTACTTC. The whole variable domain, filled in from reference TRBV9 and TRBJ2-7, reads DSGVTQTPKHLITATGQRVTLRCSPRSGDLSVYWYQQSLDQGLQFLIQYYNGEERAKGNILERFSAQQFPDLHSELNLSSLELGDSALYFCASSVGHGDMVYEQYFGPGTRLTVT.

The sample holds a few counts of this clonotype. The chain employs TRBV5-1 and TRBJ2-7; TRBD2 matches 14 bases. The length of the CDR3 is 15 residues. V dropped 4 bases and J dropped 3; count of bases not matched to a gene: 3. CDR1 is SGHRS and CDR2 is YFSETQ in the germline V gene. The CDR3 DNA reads TGCGCCAGCAGCCAAGGGACTAGCGGGAGCTACGAGCAGTACGTC. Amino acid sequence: CASSQGTSGSYEQYV.

The CDR3 loop is CASSTATGARLAGGPVPSTDTQYF. DNA of the CDR3: TGTGCCAGCAGCACGGCGACAGGGGCGCGTCTAGCGGGAGGGCCGGTCCCTAGCACAGATACGCAGTATTTT. This chain connects TRBV7-9 to TRBJ2-3; 12 bases are shared with TRBD2. This CDR3 comprises 24 residues. V trimming: 5 bases; J trimming: 0 bases; junction bases outside the gene matches: 27. The germline CDR1 and CDR2 sequences are SEHNR and FQNEAQ (reference sequence).

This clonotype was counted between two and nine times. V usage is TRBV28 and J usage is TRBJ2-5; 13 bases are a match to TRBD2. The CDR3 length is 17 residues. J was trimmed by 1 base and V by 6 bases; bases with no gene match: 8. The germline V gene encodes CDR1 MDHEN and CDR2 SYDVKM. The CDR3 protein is CASSPWTSGSLQETQYF. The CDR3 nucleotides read TGTGCCAGCAGCCCCTGGACTAGCGGGAGTCTCCAAGAGACCCAGTACTTC.

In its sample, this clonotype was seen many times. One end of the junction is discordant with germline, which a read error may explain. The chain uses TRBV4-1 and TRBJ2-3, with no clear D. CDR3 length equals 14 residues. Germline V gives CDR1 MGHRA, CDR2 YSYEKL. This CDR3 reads CATSTGPSTDTQYF. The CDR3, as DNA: TGCGCCACCAGCACCGGCCCTAGCACAGATACGCAGTATTTT.

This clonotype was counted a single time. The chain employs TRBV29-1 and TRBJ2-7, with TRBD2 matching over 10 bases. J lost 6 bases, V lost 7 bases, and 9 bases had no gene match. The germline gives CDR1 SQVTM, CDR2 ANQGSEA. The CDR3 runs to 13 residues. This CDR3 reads CSAWASGSTEQYF. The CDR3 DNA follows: TGCAGCGCCTGGGCTAGCGGGAGTACCGAGCAGTACTTC.

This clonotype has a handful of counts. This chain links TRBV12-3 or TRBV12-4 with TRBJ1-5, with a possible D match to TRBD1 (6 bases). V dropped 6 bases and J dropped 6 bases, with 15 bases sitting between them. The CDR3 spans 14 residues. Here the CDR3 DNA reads TGTGCCAGCAGCCCTACAGGGCTTAGTCAGCCCCAGCATTTT. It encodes CASSPTGLSQPQHF.

The CDR3 protein is CASDSRQLLYSNQPQHF. The CDR3 nucleotides are TGTGCCAGCGACTCCAGACAGCTTCTTTATAGCAATCAGCCCCAGCATTTT. The chain links TRBV7-8 to TRBJ1-5; tentative D call: TRBD1 (5 bases). CDR3 length equals 17 residues. The germline gives CDR1 SGHVS, CDR2 FQNEAQ. Deletions cut 8 bases from V and 0 bases from J, with 20 bases between.

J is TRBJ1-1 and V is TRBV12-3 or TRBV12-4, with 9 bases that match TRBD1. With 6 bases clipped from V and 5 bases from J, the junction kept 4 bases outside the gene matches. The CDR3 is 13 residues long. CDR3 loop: CASRKQGATEAFF. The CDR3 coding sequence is TGTGCCAGCAGAAAACAGGGGGCGACTGAAGCTTTCTTT.